This T cell receptor beta chain derives from a study of human T cells and chemical hapten exposure. Study at large: Across the whole study, which lasted approximately 23 weeks, patients were given diphenylcyclopropenone on the scalp once a week.

This clonotype was observed many times. Trimming removed 1 base from V and 9 bases from J, with 16 bases in between. The CDR3 is made up of 16 amino acids. Germline V gives CDR1 MDHEN, CDR2 SYDVKM. This sample's time point: patch test 2, 6 weeks after DPC sensitization. Documented treatment: therapeutic diphenylcyclopropenone sensitization with weekly scalp DPC. Each CDR3 protein gets one entry after TCRdb re-called the RACE reads with MiXCR. This repertoire shows around 67,000 distinct CDR3 sequences, over 6.5% found once; its top ten account for around 3.5%. Material: whole blood, obtained in connection with sensitization to the hapten diphenylcyclopropenone (DPC). The rearrangement joins TRBV28 to TRBJ1-6; maybe TRBD1 (5 bases). The sequence was obtained from a woman in her forties or fifties with alopecia areata. Some clones in this sample may be carry-over from other donors' samples. The CDR3 DNA is TGTGCCAGCAGTTTATCCGTCGGACTGGGGGTTTCACCCCTCCACTTT. It translates to CASSLSVGLGVSPLHF.